This T cell receptor beta chain appears in the sequencing data of a study of blood T cell repertoires in COVID-19. In the study overall: T cells, B-cell-depleted T cells, or PBMCs provided the cDNA or gDNA that served as material.

The protocol was immunoSEQ multiplex PCR, while the TCRdb copy is restricted to in-frame clones and leaves out a portion. This table has approximately 280,000 clones, roughly 86% appearing once. Cohorts were assigned according to the clinical history that participants reported. Trimming took off 5 bases at V and 4 bases at J, with 12 bases between the two ends. The CDR3 length is 13 residues. Germline V CDR1 and CDR2: SGHTS, YDEGEE. The receptor comes from a woman aged 18-29 years who had recovered from COVID-19. V is TRBV5-8 and J is TRBJ1-2; D is possibly TRBD1 (5 bases). Sequencing input: PBMCs or T cells enriched from blood (not recorded which). CDR3 sequence (DNA): TGTGCCAGCAGAGGGCGGGGGACCTATGGCTACACCTTC. This translates into CASRGRGTYGYTF.